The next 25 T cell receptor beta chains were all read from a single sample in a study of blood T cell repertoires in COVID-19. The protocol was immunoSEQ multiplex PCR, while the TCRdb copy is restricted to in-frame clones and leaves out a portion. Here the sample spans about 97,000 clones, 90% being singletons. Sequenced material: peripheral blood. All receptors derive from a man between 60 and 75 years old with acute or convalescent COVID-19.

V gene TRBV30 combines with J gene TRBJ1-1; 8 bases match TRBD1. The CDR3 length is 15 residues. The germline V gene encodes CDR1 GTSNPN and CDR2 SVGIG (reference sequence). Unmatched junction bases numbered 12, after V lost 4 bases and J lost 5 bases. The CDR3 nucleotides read TGTGCCTGGATTCCCGGGACAGGCCCGAATACTGAAGCTTTCTTT. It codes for CAWIPGTGPNTEAFF. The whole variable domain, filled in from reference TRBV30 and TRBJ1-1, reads SQTIHQWPATLVQPVGSPLSLECTVEGTSNPNLYWYRQAAGRGLQLLFYSVGIGQISSEVPQNLSASRPQDRQFILSSKKLLLSDSGFYLCAWIPGTGPNTEAFFGQGTRLTVV.

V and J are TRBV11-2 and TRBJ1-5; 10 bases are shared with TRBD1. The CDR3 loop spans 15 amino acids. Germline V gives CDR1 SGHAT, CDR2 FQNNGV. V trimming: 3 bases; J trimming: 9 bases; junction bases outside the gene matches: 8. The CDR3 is CASSLDPGQGLPQHF. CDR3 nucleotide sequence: TGTGCCAGCAGCTTGGATCCGGGACAGGGGTTGCCCCAGCATTTT.

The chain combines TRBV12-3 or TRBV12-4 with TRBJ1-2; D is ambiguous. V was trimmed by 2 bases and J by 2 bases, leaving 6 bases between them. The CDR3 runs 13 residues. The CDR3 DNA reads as TGTGCCAGCAGTTTAATCGGGAACTATGGCTACACCTTC. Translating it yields CASSLIGNYGYTF.

CDR3 region: CASSWKRGDYNEQFF. The DNA for the CDR3 is TGTGCCAGCAGCTGGAAGCGGGGGGACTACAATGAGCAGTTCTTC. This chain joins TRBV5-4 and TRBJ2-1; the match to TRBD2 covers 9 bases. Germline values: CDR1 SGHNT, CDR2 YYREEE (reference sequence). This CDR3 is 15 amino acids long. The V segment lost 3 bases and the J segment 3 bases; nucleotides outside the gene matches: 4. The whole variable domain, remainder taken from reference TRBV5-4 and TRBJ2-1, is ETGVTQSPTHLIKTRGQQVTLRCSSQSGHNTVSWYQQALGQGPQFIFQYYREEENGRGNFPPRFSGLQFPNYSSELNVNALELDDSALYLCASSWKRGDYNEQFFGPGTRLTVL.

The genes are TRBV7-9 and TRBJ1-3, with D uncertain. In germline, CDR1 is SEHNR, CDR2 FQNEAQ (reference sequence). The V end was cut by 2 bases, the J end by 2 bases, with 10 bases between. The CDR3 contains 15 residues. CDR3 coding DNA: TGTGCCAGCAGCTTACGGGGTTCTACTGGAAACACCATATATTTT. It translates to CASSLRGSTGNTIYF.

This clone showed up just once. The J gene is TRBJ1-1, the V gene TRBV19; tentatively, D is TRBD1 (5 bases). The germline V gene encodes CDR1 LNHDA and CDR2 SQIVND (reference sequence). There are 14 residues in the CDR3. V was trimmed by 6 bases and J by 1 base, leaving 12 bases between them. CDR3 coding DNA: TGTGCCAGTAGCCCAGGGAGGAGGAACACTGAAGCTTTCTTT. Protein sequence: CASSPGRRNTEAFF.

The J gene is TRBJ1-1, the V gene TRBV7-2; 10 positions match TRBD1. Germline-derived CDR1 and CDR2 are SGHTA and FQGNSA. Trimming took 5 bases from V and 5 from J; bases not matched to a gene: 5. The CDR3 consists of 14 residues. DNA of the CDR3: TGTGCCAGCAGCGACCGGACAGGGGGAACTGAAGCTTTCTTT. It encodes CASSDRTGGTEAFF. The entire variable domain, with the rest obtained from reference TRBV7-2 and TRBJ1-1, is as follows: GAGVSQSPSNKVTEKGKDVELRCDPISGHTALYWYRQSLGQGLEFLIYFQGNSAPDKSGLPSDRFSAERTGGSVSTLTIQRTQQEDSAVYLCASSDRTGGTEAFFGQGTRLTVV.

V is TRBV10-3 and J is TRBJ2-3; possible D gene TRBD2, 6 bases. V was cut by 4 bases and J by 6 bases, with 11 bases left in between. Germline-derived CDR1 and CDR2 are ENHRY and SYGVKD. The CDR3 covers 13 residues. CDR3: CAISGGERDTQYF. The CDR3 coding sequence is TGTGCCATCAGTGGGGGGGAGAGGGATACGCAGTATTTT.

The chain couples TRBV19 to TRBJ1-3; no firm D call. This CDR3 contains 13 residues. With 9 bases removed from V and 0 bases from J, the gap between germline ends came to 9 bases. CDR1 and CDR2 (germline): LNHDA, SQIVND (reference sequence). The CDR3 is CASKSNSGNTIYF. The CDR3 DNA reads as TGTGCCAGCAAATCTAACTCTGGAAACACCATATATTTT.

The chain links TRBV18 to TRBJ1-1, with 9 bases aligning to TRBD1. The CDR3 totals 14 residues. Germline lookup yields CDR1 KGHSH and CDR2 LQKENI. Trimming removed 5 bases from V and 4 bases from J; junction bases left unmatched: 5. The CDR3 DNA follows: TGTGCCAGCTCATTGGGACAGGGAAGCACTGAAGCTTTCTTT. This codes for CASSLGQGSTEAFF.

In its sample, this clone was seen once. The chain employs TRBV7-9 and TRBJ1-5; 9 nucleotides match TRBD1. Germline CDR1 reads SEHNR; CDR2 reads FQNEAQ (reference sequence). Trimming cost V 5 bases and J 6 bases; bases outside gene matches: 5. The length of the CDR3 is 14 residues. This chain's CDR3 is CASSQDRGSQPQHF. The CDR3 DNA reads TGTGCCAGCAGCCAAGACAGGGGGAGTCAGCCCCAGCATTTT.

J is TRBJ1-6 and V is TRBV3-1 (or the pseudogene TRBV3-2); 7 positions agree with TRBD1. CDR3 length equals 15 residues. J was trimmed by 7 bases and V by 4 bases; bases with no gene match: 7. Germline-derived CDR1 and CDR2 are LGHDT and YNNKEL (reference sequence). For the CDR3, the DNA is TGTGCCAGCAGCCCGGGCGGGACAGAGAATTCACCCCTCCACTTT. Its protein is CASSPGGTENSPLHF.

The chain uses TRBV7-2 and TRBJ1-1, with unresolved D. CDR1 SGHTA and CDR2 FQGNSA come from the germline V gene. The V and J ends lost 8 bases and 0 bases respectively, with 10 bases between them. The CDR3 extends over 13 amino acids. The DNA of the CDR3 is TGTGCCAGCTGCATACAAATGAACACTGAAGCTTTCTTT. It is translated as CASCIQMNTEAFF.

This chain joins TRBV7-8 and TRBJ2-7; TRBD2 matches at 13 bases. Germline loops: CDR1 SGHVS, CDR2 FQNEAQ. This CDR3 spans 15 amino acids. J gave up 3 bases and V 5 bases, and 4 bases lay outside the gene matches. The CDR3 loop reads CASSPGLAGHYEQYV. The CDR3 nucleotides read TGTGCCAGCAGCCCGGGACTAGCGGGGCACTACGAGCAGTACGTC.

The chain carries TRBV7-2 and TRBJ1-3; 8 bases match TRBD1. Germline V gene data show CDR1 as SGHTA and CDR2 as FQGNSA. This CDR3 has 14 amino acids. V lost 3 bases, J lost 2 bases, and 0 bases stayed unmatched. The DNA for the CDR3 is TGTGCCAGCAGCTTGGGACAGGCTGGAAACACCATATATTTT. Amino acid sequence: CASSLGQAGNTIYF.

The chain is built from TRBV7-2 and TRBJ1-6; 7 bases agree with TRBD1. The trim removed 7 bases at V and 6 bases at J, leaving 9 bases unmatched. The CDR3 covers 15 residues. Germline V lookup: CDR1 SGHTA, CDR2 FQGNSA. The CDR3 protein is CASKPPGQSNSPLHF. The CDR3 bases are TGTGCCAGCAAGCCCCCGGGACAGTCTAATTCACCCCTCCACTTT.

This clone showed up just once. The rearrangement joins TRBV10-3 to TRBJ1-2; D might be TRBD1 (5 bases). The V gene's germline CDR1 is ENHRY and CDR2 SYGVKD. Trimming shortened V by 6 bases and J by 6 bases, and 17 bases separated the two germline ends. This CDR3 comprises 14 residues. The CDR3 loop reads CAIRRGGDSHGYTF. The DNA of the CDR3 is TGTGCCATCAGGAGGGGAGGGGATTCCCATGGCTACACCTTC.

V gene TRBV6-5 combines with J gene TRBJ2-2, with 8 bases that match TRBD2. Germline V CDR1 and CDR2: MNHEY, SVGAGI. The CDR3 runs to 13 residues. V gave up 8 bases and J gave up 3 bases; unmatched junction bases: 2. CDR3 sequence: CASWRGDTGELFF. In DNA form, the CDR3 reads TGTGCCAGCTGGCGGGGGGACACCGGGGAGCTGTTTTTT.

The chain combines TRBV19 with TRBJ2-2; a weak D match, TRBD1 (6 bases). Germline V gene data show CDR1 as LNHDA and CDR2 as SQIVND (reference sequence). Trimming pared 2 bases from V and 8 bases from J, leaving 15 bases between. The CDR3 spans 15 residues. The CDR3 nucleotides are TGTGCCAGTAGTATAATTAACAGGGAGAAAGGGGAGCTGTTTTTT. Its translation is CASSIINREKGELFF.

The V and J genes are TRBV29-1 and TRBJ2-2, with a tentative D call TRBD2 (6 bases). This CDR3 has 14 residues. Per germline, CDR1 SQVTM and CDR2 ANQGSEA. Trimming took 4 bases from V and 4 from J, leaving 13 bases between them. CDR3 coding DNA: TGCAGCGTTGTAGTCGGGGGTGGCACCGGGGAGCTGTTTTTT. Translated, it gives CSVVVGGGTGELFF.

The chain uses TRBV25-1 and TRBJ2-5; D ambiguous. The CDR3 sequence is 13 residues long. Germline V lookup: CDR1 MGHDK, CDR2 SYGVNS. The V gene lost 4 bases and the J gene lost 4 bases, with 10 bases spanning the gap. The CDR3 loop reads CASSGGQGETQYF. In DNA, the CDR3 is TGTGCCAGCAGTGGTGGGCAAGGAGAGACCCAGTACTTC.

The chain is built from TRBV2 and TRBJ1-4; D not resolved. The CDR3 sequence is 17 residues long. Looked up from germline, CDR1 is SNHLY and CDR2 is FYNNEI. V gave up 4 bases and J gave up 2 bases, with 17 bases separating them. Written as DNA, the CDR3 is TGTGCCAGCAGTGCGCCGGACGGGGAGCTTACTAATGAAAAACTGTTTTTT. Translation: CASSAPDGELTNEKLFF.

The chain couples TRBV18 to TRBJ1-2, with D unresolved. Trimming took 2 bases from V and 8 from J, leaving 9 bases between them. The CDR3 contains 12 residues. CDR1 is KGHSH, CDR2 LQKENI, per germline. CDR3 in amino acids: CASSPGDGGYTF. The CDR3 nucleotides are TGTGCCAGCTCACCAGGCGACGGGGGCTACACCTTC. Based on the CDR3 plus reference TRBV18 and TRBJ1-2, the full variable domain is NAGVMQNPRHLVRRRGQEARLRCSPMKGHSHVYWYRQLPEEGLKFMVYLQKENIIDESGMPKERFSAEFPKEGPSILRIQQVVRGDSAAYFCASSPGDGGYTFGSGTRLTVV.

The DNA for the CDR3 is TGTGCCTGGAAACGAACAGGGACCACCTACAATGAGCAGTTCTTC. Amino acids: CAWKRTGTTYNEQFF. The chain uses TRBV30 and TRBJ2-1; D is perhaps TRBD1 (6 bases). CDR1 GTSNPN and CDR2 SVGIG come from the germline V gene (reference sequence). V was cut by 4 bases and J by 2 bases, with 15 bases left in between. This CDR3 has 15 amino acids.

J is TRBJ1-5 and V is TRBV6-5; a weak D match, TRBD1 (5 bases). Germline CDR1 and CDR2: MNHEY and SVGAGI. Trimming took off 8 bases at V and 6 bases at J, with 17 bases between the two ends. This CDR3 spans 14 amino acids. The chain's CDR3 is CASGPGLFSQPQHF. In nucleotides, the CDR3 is TGTGCCAGCGGTCCAGGGCTCTTCAGTCAGCCCCAGCATTTT.